This note documents a single T cell receptor (beta chain) sequence. Its antigen is undetermined. The method was immunoSEQ multiplex PCR; TCRdb's version includes in-frame clones alone and lacks a portion of them. The table shows around 28,000 clones, with about 88% occurring only once. This CDR3 region has 15 residues. The germline V gene encodes CDR1 MDHEN and CDR2 SYDVKM. V lost 6 bases and J lost 7; bases outside the gene matches: 9. The data are from a study of OX40 agonist ivuxolimab in advanced cancers. As for the study in general: The treatment was a fully human IgG2 OX40 agonist, ivuxolimab. At 0.01 to 10 mg/kg, ivuxolimab was administered intravenously to patients every 2 weeks. Three patients responded partially, comprising one with hepatocellular carcinoma and two with cutaneous melanoma. Study findings and constraints: In the 0.1 to 3.0 mg/kg range, CD4+ and CD8+ blood T cells had expanded clonally by week 6.

The chain has TRBV28 and TRBJ1-5, with 10 bases that match TRBD1. The specimen comprised CD4+ or CD8+ T cells sorted from blood, sampled in a trial of the OX40 agonist ivuxolimab. The TCR originated in an adult with an advanced solid tumor such as melanoma, head and neck, liver or kidney cancer. CDR3 residues: CASSSNGQGVQPQHF. CDR3 coding DNA: TGTGCCAGCAGCAGCAACGGACAGGGGGTACAGCCCCAGCATTTT.